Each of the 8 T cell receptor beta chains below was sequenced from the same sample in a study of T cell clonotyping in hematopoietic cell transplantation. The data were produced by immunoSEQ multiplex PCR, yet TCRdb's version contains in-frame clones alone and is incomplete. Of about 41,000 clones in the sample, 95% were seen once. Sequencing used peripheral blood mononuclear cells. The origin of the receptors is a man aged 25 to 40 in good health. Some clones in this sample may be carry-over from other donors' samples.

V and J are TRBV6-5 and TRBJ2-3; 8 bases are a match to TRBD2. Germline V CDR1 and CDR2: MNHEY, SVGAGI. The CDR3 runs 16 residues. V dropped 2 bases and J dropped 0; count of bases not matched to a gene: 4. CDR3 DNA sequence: TGTGCCAGCAGTTACGGGAGCGGGAGAAGCACAGATACGCAGTATTTT. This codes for CASSYGSGRSTDTQYF.

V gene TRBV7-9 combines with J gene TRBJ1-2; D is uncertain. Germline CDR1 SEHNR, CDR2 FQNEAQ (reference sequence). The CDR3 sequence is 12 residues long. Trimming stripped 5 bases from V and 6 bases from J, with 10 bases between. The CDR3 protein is CASSPHTDGYTF. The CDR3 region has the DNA TGTGCCAGCAGCCCGCACACGGATGGCTACACCTTC.

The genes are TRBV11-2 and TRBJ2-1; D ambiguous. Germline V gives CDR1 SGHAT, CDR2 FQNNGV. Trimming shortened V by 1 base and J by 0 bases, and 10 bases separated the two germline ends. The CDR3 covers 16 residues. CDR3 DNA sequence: TGTGCCAGCAGCTTAGTAGGGTGGAGCTCCTACAATGAGCAGTTCTTC. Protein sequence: CASSLVGWSSYNEQFF.

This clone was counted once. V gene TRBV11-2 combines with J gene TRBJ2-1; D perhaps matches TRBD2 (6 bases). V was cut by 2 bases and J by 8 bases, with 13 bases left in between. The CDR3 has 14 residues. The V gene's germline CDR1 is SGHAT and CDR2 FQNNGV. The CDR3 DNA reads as TGTGCCAGCAGCTTAACCACGGGAGCCCATGAGCAGTTCTTC. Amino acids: CASSLTTGAHEQFF.

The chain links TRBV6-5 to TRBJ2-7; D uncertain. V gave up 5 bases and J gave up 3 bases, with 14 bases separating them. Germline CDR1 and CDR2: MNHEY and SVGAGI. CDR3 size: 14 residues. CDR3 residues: CASSATRWGYEQYF. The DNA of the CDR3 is TGTGCCAGCAGTGCAACACGTTGGGGCTACGAGCAGTACTTC.

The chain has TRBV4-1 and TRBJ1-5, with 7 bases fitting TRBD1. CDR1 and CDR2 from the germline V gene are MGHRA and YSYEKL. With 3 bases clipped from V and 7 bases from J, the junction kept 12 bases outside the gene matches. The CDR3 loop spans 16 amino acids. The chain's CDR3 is CASSQGGQSEAQPQHF. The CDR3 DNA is TGCGCCAGCAGCCAGGGGGGACAGTCCGAGGCGCAGCCCCAGCATTTT.

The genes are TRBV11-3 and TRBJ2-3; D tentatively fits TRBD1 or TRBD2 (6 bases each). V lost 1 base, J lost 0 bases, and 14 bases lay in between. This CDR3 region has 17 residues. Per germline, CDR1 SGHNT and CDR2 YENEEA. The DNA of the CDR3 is TGTGCCAGCAGCTTAGTAGGGGGGCAGCAAAGCACAGATACGCAGTATTTT. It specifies CASSLVGGQQSTDTQYF. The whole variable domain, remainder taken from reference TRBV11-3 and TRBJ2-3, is EAGVVQSPRYKIIEKKQPVAFWCNPISGHNTLYWYLQNLGQGPELLIRYENEEAVDDSQLPKDRFSAERLKGVDSTLKIQPAELGDSAVYLCASSLVGGQQSTDTQYFGPGTRLTVL.

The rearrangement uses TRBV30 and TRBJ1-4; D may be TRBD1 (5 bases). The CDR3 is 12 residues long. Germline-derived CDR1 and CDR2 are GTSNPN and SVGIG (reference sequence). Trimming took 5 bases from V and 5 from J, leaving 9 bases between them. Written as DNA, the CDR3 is TGTGCCTGGGGGGGGTTCAATGAAAAACTGTTTTTT. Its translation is CAWGGFNEKLFF.